One and the same sample provided the 7 T cell receptor beta chains below, sequenced in a study of blood T cell repertoires in COVID-19. Generated by immunoSEQ multiplex PCR, the TCRdb table keeps only in-frame clones and is missing some. Counted here are 120,000 or so clones, 80% occurring once; the ten biggest clones make up 25%. The sample comprised peripheral blood. The receptors were gathered from a human donor in a cohort sampled during active COVID-19.

The chain joins TRBV24-1 to TRBJ2-2, with D possibly being TRBD1 (6 bases). The CDR3 has 16 amino acids. Trimming took off 4 bases at V and 0 bases at J, with 11 bases between the two ends. Germline-derived CDR1 and CDR2 are KGHDR and SFDVKD. As DNA, the CDR3 is TGTGCCACCAGTGAAGGGGGACGGCCGAACACCGGGGAGCTGTTTTTT. Translation: CATSEGGRPNTGELFF.

In its sample, this clone was seen many times. The J gene is TRBJ1-1, the V gene TRBV18; unclear D gene. From germline, CDR1 is KGHSH and CDR2 LQKENI. V lost 2 bases and J lost 1, with 8 bases in between. The CDR3 loop spans 14 amino acids. The CDR3 nucleotides are TGTGCCAGCTCACCAGGGCGCCAGAACACTGAAGCTTTCTTT. Its protein product is CASSPGRQNTEAFF.

J is TRBJ1-2 and V is TRBV3-1 (or the pseudogene TRBV3-2), with TRBD1 as a possible D gene (5 bases). The ends were cut back, 2 bases at V and 5 bases at J, with 12 bases in the middle. Germline V gene data show CDR1 as LGHDT and CDR2 as YNNKEL (reference sequence). The CDR3 has 14 residues. CDR3 in DNA: TGTGCCAGCAGCCAATCCGGCAGGGAATATGGCTACACCTTC. Translating gives CASSQSGREYGYTF.

As concerns this clone: Germline is not matched at one junction end, which may reflect a read error. Other nucleotide sequences in the sample specify the same CDR3. This chain connects TRBV27 to TRBJ1-1; 9 bases are shared with TRBD1. Germline V gene sequence: CDR1 MNHEY, CDR2 SMNVEV (reference sequence). This CDR3 is 14 amino acids long. CDR3 nucleotide sequence: TGTGCCAGCAGCTGGGACAGGGCGGGTACTGAAGCCTTCTTT. It is translated as CASSWDRAGTEAFF.

The genes are TRBV28 and TRBJ2-1; 7 bases fit TRBD1. V was pared by 7 bases and J by 6 bases, with 15 bases of the junction left unmatched. CDR1 and CDR2 from the germline V gene are MDHEN and SYDVKM. The CDR3 is 16 residues long. The CDR3 is CASTSSKRPGGNEQFF. CDR3 DNA sequence: TGTGCCAGCACCAGCTCCAAACGGCCAGGGGGCAATGAGCAGTTCTTC.

The chain has TRBV3-1 (or the pseudogene TRBV3-2) and TRBJ2-5; 8 nucleotides line up with TRBD2. CDR1 is LGHDT, CDR2 YNNKEL, per germline (reference sequence). Losses at the gene ends were 10 bases for V and 5 bases for J; bases not matched to a gene: 6. The CDR3 totals 12 residues. CDR3 sequence: CAIQRGSETQYF. The CDR3 nucleotides are TGTGCCATCCAGCGGGGGTCGGAGACCCAGTACTTC.

The rearrangement links TRBV27 to TRBJ2-4; 12 bases match TRBD2. Germline CDR1 MNHEY, CDR2 SMNVEV (reference sequence). The V gene end was trimmed by 5 bases and the J gene end by 6 bases; junction bases not matched to a gene: 8. The CDR3 loop spans 16 amino acids. CDR3 in amino acids: CASSRGLAGSLNIQYF. CDR3 coding DNA: TGTGCCAGCAGTCGCGGACTAGCGGGATCTTTAAACATTCAGTACTTC.